The clone carrying this T cell receptor (beta chain) was seen only a few times. The antigen is undetermined. The source of the sample is a study of spatial heterogeneity in lung cancer. Turning to the study itself: Raw reads showed each unique TCR and UMI combination turning up more than ten times on average. General study results and limits: Circulating ubiquitous expanded tumor TCRs were observed more frequently at resection than at follow-up.

The time point is: sample taken at primary tumor resection. From tumor, nontumor lung or frozen PBMC, whole RNA was taken unsorted for sequencing. The roughly 68 donors had untreated early-stage non-small cell lung cancer. TCRdb fed the 5' RACE reads into MiXCR, producing one record per CDR3 protein. Of 25,000 to 35,000 distinct CDR3 sequences in the sample, more than 8% were seen once. Sequences were derived from PBMCs, sampled at surgery. This receptor was obtained from a female donor with early-stage non-small cell lung cancer.

The CDR3: CATSRPGQGSGANVLTF. The DNA for the CDR3 is TGTGCCACCAGCAGACCGGGACAGGGCTCTGGGGCCAACGTCCTGACTTTC. The chain employs TRBV24-1 and TRBJ2-6; 9 nucleotides line up with TRBD1. Per germline, CDR1 KGHDR and CDR2 SFDVKD. The CDR3 extends over 17 amino acids. V was pared by 7 bases and J by 0 bases, with 6 bases of the junction left unmatched.